The 14 T cell receptor beta chains listed next were all sequenced from one sample in a study of CD8 T cells in ankylosing spondylitis. One entry per CDR3 protein results from TCRdb running MiXCR on the 5' RACE reads. The table shows 85,000 to 100,000 distinct CDR3 sequences, with roughly 8% occurring only once. Sequencing was done on a sample of blood, either unsorted or a sorted T cell fraction (not recorded which). These receptors all stem from a male donor with ankylosing spondylitis or in good health (not recorded which).

Concerning this clonotype: This may be a read error: a much more frequent sequence differs by one nucleotide. The chain uses TRBV20-1 and TRBJ2-1; TRBD2 might be the D (7 bases). The germline CDR1 and CDR2 sequences are DFQATT and SNEGSKA (reference sequence). This CDR3 is 16 amino acids long. CDR3 sequence (DNA): TGCTGTGCTAGAGGGGGAGGCGGGAGTTCCTACAATGAGCAGTTCTTC. As protein: CCARGGGGSSYNEQFF.

This clonotype was observed many times. The chain is built from TRBV20-1 and TRBJ2-5; 10 bases are a match to TRBD1. Germline V gene lookup returns CDR1 DFQATT and CDR2 SNEGSKA (reference sequence). V was clipped by 3 bases and J by 4 bases; unmatched bases: 8. The length of the CDR3 is 15 residues. CDR3 residues: CSASRTGGLGETQYF. The CDR3 nucleotides read TGCAGTGCTAGTAGGACAGGGGGGCTAGGAGAGACCCAGTACTTC.

This clonotype was recorded at least ten times. The rearrangement uses TRBV4-3 and TRBJ2-2; 7 nucleotides agree with TRBD1. With V trimmed by 1 base and J by 5 bases, 4 bases remained unmatched. Per the germline V gene, CDR1 is LGHNA and CDR2 is YSLEER. The CDR3 extends over 15 amino acids. CDR3 sequence reads: CASSQGTGRTGELFF. The CDR3, as DNA: TGCGCCAGCAGCCAAGGGACAGGTCGGACCGGGGAGCTGTTTTTT.

This clonotype was picked up many times. The chain links TRBV20-1 to TRBJ2-7, with TRBD2 as a possible D gene (5 bases). Germline values: CDR1 DFQATT, CDR2 SNEGSKA (reference sequence). This CDR3 is 13 amino acids long. Deletions cut 5 bases from V and 2 bases from J, with 13 bases between. The CDR3 DNA is TGCAGTGCTTCCCCGGGAACTGCCTACGAGCAGTACTTC. Translated: CSASPGTAYEQYF.

This clonotype was counted many times. This chain joins TRBV5-5 and TRBJ1-3, with D unresolved. V was pared by 0 bases and J by 0 bases, with 10 bases between. CDR3 length: 16 amino acids. CDR1 and CDR2 from the germline V gene are SGHKS and YYEKEE (reference sequence). As DNA, the CDR3 is TGTGCCAGCAGCTTGGGGGTTGGGCGCTCTGGAAACACCATATATTTT. Residues: CASSLGVGRSGNTIYF. The whole variable domain, remainder taken from reference TRBV5-5 and TRBJ1-3, is DAGVTQSPTHLIKTRGQQVTLRCSPISGHKSVSWYQQVLGQGPQFIFQYYEKEERGRGNFPDRFSARQFPNYSSELNVNALLLGDSALYLCASSLGVGRSGNTIYFGEGSWLTVV.

This clonotype has just a few counts. The chain has TRBV11-2 and TRBJ2-5; D may be TRBD2 (5 bases). V was trimmed by 4 bases and J by 5 bases, leaving 11 bases between them. Germline V lookup: CDR1 SGHAT, CDR2 FQNNGV. This CDR3 is 13 amino acids long. The CDR3 here is CASSSSGWETQYF. The CDR3 bases are TGTGCCAGCAGCTCCAGCGGATGGGAGACCCAGTACTTC.

This clonotype was seen repeatedly, ten times or more. The chain recombines TRBV6-2 or TRBV6-3 with TRBJ1-1, with a possible D match to TRBD1 (5 bases). Germline CDR1 and CDR2: MNHEY and SVGEGT. The V end lost 7 bases, the J end lost 6 bases, and 24 bases lay between the germline ends. The CDR3 has 16 amino acids. CDR3 nucleotide sequence: TGTGCCAGCATCGAGAGGGGTTTGTCTTTGGGGTCTGAAGCTTTCTTT. It is translated as CASIERGLSLGSEAFF.

The chain couples TRBV4-2 to TRBJ2-7; unclear D gene. The germline V gene encodes CDR1 LGHNA and CDR2 YNFKEQ. Trimming pared 4 bases from V and 6 bases from J, leaving 10 bases between. The CDR3 sequence is 12 residues long. The CDR3 loop reads CASSRSGIEQYF. The DNA for the CDR3 is TGTGCCAGCAGCCGGTCCGGAATCGAGCAGTACTTC.

The chain joins TRBV7-3 to TRBJ2-1; D ambiguous. The CDR3 covers 15 residues. Trimming took 6 bases from V and 3 from J, leaving 15 bases between them. The germline V gene has CDR1 SGHTA and CDR2 FQGTGA. The CDR3 nucleotides read TGTGCCAGCAGAGAGGCTAAGGCGGACTACAATGAGCAGTTCTTC. The encoded protein is CASREAKADYNEQFF.

At least ten counts were recorded for this clonotype. The chain employs TRBV4-3 and TRBJ2-2; D could derive from TRBD1 or TRBD2 (6 bases each). The CDR3 runs 15 residues. Germline V gene sequence: CDR1 LGHNA, CDR2 YSLEER. V lost 4 bases to trimming and J lost 2 bases, with 11 bases between them. CDR3 in amino acids: CASSRRGGNTGELFF. Written as DNA, the CDR3 is TGCGCCAGCAGCCGCAGGGGAGGAAACACCGGGGAGCTGTTTTTT.

This chain uses TRBV12-3 or TRBV12-4 with TRBJ2-3; TRBD1 matches at 7 bases. The CDR3 spans 18 residues. Losses at the gene ends were 11 bases for V and 6 bases for J; bases not matched to a gene: 26. DNA of the CDR3: TGTGCCTGCTGTTCTTACCCCTTGACAGGGACCTATGGGGATACGCAGTATTTT. Translated: CACCSYPLTGTYGDTQYF.

This clonotype was seen many times. The CDR3 region has the DNA TGTGCCACCCCAAGAGGGTCGGCTAGCGGGGGCTCCTACAATGAGCAGTTCTTC. It codes for CATPRGSASGGSYNEQFF. The chain couples TRBV2 to TRBJ2-1, with TRBD2 matching over 10 bases. The V gene's germline CDR1 is SNHLY and CDR2 FYNNEI. V lost 10 bases to trimming and J lost 0 bases; unmatched junction nucleotides: 15. The CDR3 is 18 amino acids.

This clonotype showed up many times. The chain has TRBV20-1 and TRBJ1-4, with D perhaps matching TRBD1 (5 bases). CDR3 length equals 16 residues. Germline-derived CDR1 and CDR2 are DFQATT and SNEGSKA (reference sequence). Deletions cut 3 bases from V and 8 bases from J, with 22 bases between. CDR3 residues: CSASRQGGRISEKLFF. In DNA, the CDR3 is TGCAGTGCTAGTCGTCAGGGAGGAAGAATTTCGGAAAAACTGTTTTTT.

In its sample, this clonotype was seen many times. DNA for the CDR3: TGTGCCAGCAGCTTGAAACAGGGGGCGTACGAGACCCAGTACTTC. Translated: CASSLKQGAYETQYF. This sequence joins TRBV5-5 and TRBJ2-5, with 9 bases matching TRBD1. This CDR3 is 15 amino acids long. Germline V gene sequence: CDR1 SGHKS, CDR2 YYEKEE (reference sequence). Trimming took 1 base from V and 5 from J; bases not matched to a gene: 6.